These T cell receptor beta chains were read from a single sample in a study of CD8 T cells in Susac syndrome. MiXCR, applied by TCRdb to the immunoSEQ multiplex PCR reads, yields one record per CDR3 protein. The data show around 190,000 distinct CDR3 sequences, roughly 92% seen once. Sequencing input: CD4+ T cells from PBMCs. Receptor source: a human donor in good health. CDR3s include the opening cysteine and the closing phenylalanine or tryptophan. The D gene is left open where the match is weak. Clone size is stated in some rows and not others, as once, few, many or a class when expanded.

clone_size: .; d_call: .; v_call: TRBV12-3/TRBV12-4; cdr3_length: 15; j_call: TRBJ1-1; cdr3_nt: TGTGCCAGCAGTATACACCCCGGGAAAAACACTGAAGCTTTCTTT; cdr3_aa: CASSIHPGKNTEAFF
clone_size: .; d_call: .; v_call: TRBV7-2; cdr3_length: 14; j_call: TRBJ1-6; cdr3_nt: TGTGCCAGCAGCGTCGGGCCTTATAATTCACCCCTCCACTTT; cdr3_aa: CASSVGPYNSPLHF
clone_size: .; d_call: .; v_call: TRBV27; cdr3_length: 14; j_call: TRBJ2-1; cdr3_nt: TGTGCCAGCAGTTTAAATCAGGCCTACAATGAGCAGTTCTTC; cdr3_aa: CASSLNQAYNEQFF
clone_size: .; d_call: TRBD1; v_call: TRBV19; cdr3_length: 11; j_call: TRBJ1-2; cdr3_nt: TGTGCCACGGACAGGACTATGGGCTACACCTTC; cdr3_aa: CATDRTMGYTF
clone_size: .; d_call: .; v_call: TRBV28; cdr3_length: 13; j_call: TRBJ1-5; cdr3_nt: TGTGCCAGCAGTTTAGTTAGATGGCAGCCCCAGCATTTT; cdr3_aa: CASSLVRWQPQHF
clone_size: .; d_call: TRBD1; v_call: TRBV12-3/TRBV12-4; cdr3_length: 14; j_call: TRBJ1-2; cdr3_nt: TGTGCCAGCAGCAGGGACAGGGTACGGTATGGCTACACCTTC; cdr3_aa: CASSRDRVRYGYTF
clone_size: .; d_call: .; v_call: TRBV29-1; cdr3_length: 13; j_call: TRBJ1-5; cdr3_nt: TGCAGCGTTGGACAGTCTAGCAATCAGCCCCAGCATTTT; cdr3_aa: CSVGQSSNQPQHF
clone_size: .; d_call: TRBD1; v_call: TRBV19; cdr3_length: 17; j_call: TRBJ2-6; cdr3_nt: TGTGCCAGTACCCCAGGACAGGGCCTCTCTGGGGCCAACGTCCTGACTTTC; cdr3_aa: CASTPGQGLSGANVLTF
clone_size: once; d_call: .; v_call: TRBV6-2/TRBV6-3; cdr3_length: 12; j_call: TRBJ1-6; cdr3_nt: TGTGCCAGCAAGGGATCGGGGAGAACCCTCCACTTT; cdr3_aa: CASKGSGRTLHF
clone_size: .; d_call: .; v_call: TRBV5-6; cdr3_length: 15; j_call: TRBJ2-7; cdr3_nt: TGTGCCAGCAGCTTGCAAGGGCGGTGGGCCTACGAGCAGTACTTC; cdr3_aa: CASSLQGRWAYEQYF
clone_size: .; d_call: .; v_call: TRBV24-1; cdr3_length: 16; j_call: TRBJ2-1; cdr3_nt: TGTGCCACCAGTGACCCTGGGACAAACTCCTACAATGAGCAGTTCTTC; cdr3_aa: CATSDPGTNSYNEQFF
clone_size: .; d_call: .; v_call: TRBV7-2; cdr3_length: 15; j_call: TRBJ1-2; cdr3_nt: TGTGCCAGCAGCCCTGGGACCGCGATTCTCTATGGCTACACCTTC; cdr3_aa: CASSPGTAILYGYTF
clone_size: .; d_call: .; v_call: TRBV7-6; cdr3_length: 12; j_call: TRBJ2-5; cdr3_nt: TGTGCCAGCAGCTATCAACAAGAGACCCAGTACTTC; cdr3_aa: CASSYQQETQYF
clone_size: .; d_call: .; v_call: TRBV29-1; cdr3_length: 13; j_call: TRBJ1-1; cdr3_nt: TGCAGCGTTGAAAAAGCCATGAACACTGAAGCTTTCTTT; cdr3_aa: CSVEKAMNTEAFF
clone_size: .; d_call: .; v_call: TRBV3-1; cdr3_length: 16; j_call: TRBJ1-6; cdr3_nt: TGTGCCAGCAGCCAAGTTGGGGGGTCCTATAATTCACCCCTCCACTTT; cdr3_aa: CASSQVGGSYNSPLHF
clone_size: once; d_call: TRBD2; v_call: TRBV7-8; cdr3_length: 17; j_call: TRBJ2-5; cdr3_nt: TGTGCCAGCAGCCCGACTAGCGGGAGCACCTCCCAAGAGACCCAGTACTTC; cdr3_aa: CASSPTSGSTSQETQYF
clone_size: .; d_call: .; v_call: TRBV30; cdr3_length: 13; j_call: TRBJ1-2; cdr3_nt: TGTGCCTGGAGTGTCGGACTCTACTATGGCTACACCTTC; cdr3_aa: CAWSVGLYYGYTF
clone_size: .; d_call: .; v_call: TRBV12-3/TRBV12-4; cdr3_length: 13; j_call: TRBJ1-5; cdr3_nt: TGTGCCAGCAGTTTAACAGGCAATCAGCCCCAGCATTTT; cdr3_aa: CASSLTGNQPQHF
clone_size: .; d_call: .; v_call: TRBV12-3/TRBV12-4; cdr3_length: 17; j_call: TRBJ1-4; cdr3_nt: TGTGCCAGCAGTTTCGGGGGGGCAGTTGCAACTAATGAAAAACTGTTTTTT; cdr3_aa: CASSFGGAVATNEKLFF
clone_size: .; d_call: TRBD2; v_call: TRBV28; cdr3_length: 16; j_call: TRBJ2-7; cdr3_nt: TGTGCCAGCAGTTTAAGAGCTAGCGGGGGCTCCTACGAGCAGTACTTC; cdr3_aa: CASSLRASGGSYEQYF
clone_size: .; d_call: .; v_call: TRBV5-4; cdr3_length: 14; j_call: TRBJ2-3; cdr3_nt: TGTGCCAGCAGCTTGTGGAGCCAGACAGATACGCAGTATTTT; cdr3_aa: CASSLWSQTDTQYF
clone_size: .; d_call: TRBD2; v_call: TRBV7-2; cdr3_length: 19; j_call: TRBJ2-7; cdr3_nt: TGTGCCAGCAGCCGCACCTCGCCTTTAGCGGGTCGGGCAAAGGACGAGCAGTACTTC; cdr3_aa: CASSRTSPLAGRAKDEQYF
clone_size: .; d_call: TRBD1; v_call: TRBV10-3; cdr3_length: 13; j_call: TRBJ1-5; cdr3_nt: TGTGCCAGCCATACAGGGGGTGGACAGCCCCAGCATTTT; cdr3_aa: CASHTGGGQPQHF
clone_size: .; d_call: .; v_call: TRBV20-1; cdr3_length: 16; j_call: TRBJ2-2; cdr3_nt: TGCAGTGCTAGCGGGCCGGGACGGGTAGGCACCGGGGAGCTGTTTTTT; cdr3_aa: CSASGPGRVGTGELFF
clone_size: once; d_call: .; v_call: TRBV7-3; cdr3_length: 16; j_call: TRBJ2-1; cdr3_nt: TGTGCCAGCAGCTTAACGGCAGCCAGCTCCTACAATGAGCAGTTCTTC; cdr3_aa: CASSLTAASSYNEQFF
clone_size: .; d_call: TRBD2; v_call: TRBV29-1; cdr3_length: 15; j_call: TRBJ2-5; cdr3_nt: TGCAGCGCCACCCGGACGGGACTAGCAATGGAGACCCAGTACTTC; cdr3_aa: CSATRTGLAMETQYF
clone_size: .; d_call: TRBD1; v_call: TRBV24-1; cdr3_length: 14; j_call: TRBJ2-1; cdr3_nt: TGTGCCACCAGTGACCTGCGGACAGGGGGGAGGCAGTTCTTC; cdr3_aa: CATSDLRTGGRQFF
clone_size: few; d_call: .; v_call: TRBV5-1; cdr3_length: 15; j_call: TRBJ1-5; cdr3_nt: TGCGCCAGCAGCTTGGGAGATAGGGTAAATCAGCCCCAGCATTTT; cdr3_aa: CASSLGDRVNQPQHF
clone_size: .; d_call: .; v_call: TRBV29-1; cdr3_length: 10; j_call: TRBJ1-1; cdr3_nt: TGCAGCGCCCTGAACACTGAAGCTTTCTTT; cdr3_aa: CSALNTEAFF
clone_size: .; d_call: .; v_call: TRBV6-2/TRBV6-3; cdr3_length: 12; j_call: TRBJ2-3; cdr3_nt: TGTGCCAGCAATGTAGGGACAGATACGCAGTATTTT; cdr3_aa: CASNVGTDTQYF
clone_size: .; d_call: TRBD2; v_call: TRBV6-2/TRBV6-3; cdr3_length: 16; j_call: TRBJ2-2; cdr3_nt: TGTGCCAGCAGAGAAATAGGGAGGGGCGAGACCGGGGAGCTGTTTTTT; cdr3_aa: CASREIGRGETGELFF
clone_size: .; d_call: .; v_call: TRBV28; cdr3_length: 14; j_call: TRBJ1-5; cdr3_nt: TGTGCCAGCAAGTCAGGTAATAGCAATCAGCCCCAGCATTTT; cdr3_aa: CASKSGNSNQPQHF
clone_size: once; d_call: .; v_call: TRBV6-2/TRBV6-3; cdr3_length: 13; j_call: TRBJ2-1; cdr3_nt: TGTGCCAGCAGTTACTATGGGTACAATGAGCAGTTCTTC; cdr3_aa: CASSYYGYNEQFF
clone_size: .; d_call: .; v_call: TRBV6-2/TRBV6-3; cdr3_length: 17; j_call: TRBJ1-1; cdr3_nt: TGTGCCAGCAGTTACCACCGGGGGCTTGGAATGAACACTGAAGCTTTCTTT; cdr3_aa: CASSYHRGLGMNTEAFF
clone_size: .; d_call: .; v_call: TRBV5-1; cdr3_length: 16; j_call: TRBJ2-4; cdr3_nt: TGCGCCAGCAGCTCCCAAGGGGCGGGTACCAAAAACATTCAGTACTTC; cdr3_aa: CASSSQGAGTKNIQYF
clone_size: .; d_call: .; v_call: TRBV7-2; cdr3_length: 18; j_call: TRBJ1-2; cdr3_nt: TGTGCCAGCAGCTTAGTCGGCCCGAACCTTCGGCGGGCGCGTGGCTACACCTTC; cdr3_aa: CASSLVGPNLRRARGYTF
clone_size: once; d_call: .; v_call: TRBV30; cdr3_length: 13; j_call: TRBJ1-5; cdr3_nt: TGTGCCTGGAACAGGGATAGCAATCAGCCCCAGCATTTT; cdr3_aa: CAWNRDSNQPQHF
clone_size: .; d_call: .; v_call: TRBV27; cdr3_length: 16; j_call: TRBJ2-6; cdr3_nt: TGTGCCAGCAGTATAGCAGGGGCACCCGGGGCCAACGTCCTGACTTTC; cdr3_aa: CASSIAGAPGANVLTF
clone_size: .; d_call: .; v_call: TRBV12-3/TRBV12-4; cdr3_length: 12; j_call: TRBJ1-3; cdr3_nt: TGTGCCAGCAGTTCGGGTGGAAACACCATATATTTT; cdr3_aa: CASSSGGNTIYF
clone_size: .; d_call: .; v_call: TRBV4-2; cdr3_length: 13; j_call: TRBJ1-6; cdr3_nt: TGTGCCAGCAGCCAGCAACAGAATTCACCCCTCCACTTT; cdr3_aa: CASSQQQNSPLHF
clone_size: .; d_call: .; v_call: TRBV19; cdr3_length: 17; j_call: TRBJ2-2; cdr3_nt: TGTGCCAGTAGTATGATCGGGGCGCGGAACAAAGCCGGGGAGCTGTTTTTT; cdr3_aa: CASSMIGARNKAGELFF
clone_size: .; d_call: TRBD2; v_call: TRBV7-2; cdr3_length: 18; j_call: TRBJ2-3; cdr3_nt: TGTGCCAGCAGCGTCGGGACTAGCGGCACCACTAGCACAGATACGCAGTATTTT; cdr3_aa: CASSVGTSGTTSTDTQYF
clone_size: .; d_call: TRBD2; v_call: TRBV28; cdr3_length: 14; j_call: TRBJ2-1; cdr3_nt: TGTGCCCGATTTGGACTAGCGACCTACAATGAGCAGTTCTTC; cdr3_aa: CARFGLATYNEQFF
clone_size: .; d_call: TRBD2; v_call: TRBV5-4; cdr3_length: 16; j_call: TRBJ2-2; cdr3_nt: TGTGCCAGCAGTTCACTAGCGGGGGGTCTCACCGGGGAGCTGTTTTTT; cdr3_aa: CASSSLAGGLTGELFF
clone_size: few; d_call: .; v_call: TRBV5-1; cdr3_length: 13; j_call: TRBJ2-3; cdr3_nt: TGCGCCAGCTTCCGACGGCCTGAGGATACGCAGTATTTT; cdr3_aa: CASFRRPEDTQYF
clone_size: once; d_call: .; v_call: TRBV12-3/TRBV12-4; cdr3_length: 15; j_call: TRBJ2-1; cdr3_nt: TGTGCCAGCATCATCAACTTAGGGGGGAGGAATGAGCAGTTCTTC; cdr3_aa: CASIINLGGRNEQFF
clone_size: .; d_call: .; v_call: TRBV29-1; cdr3_length: 14; j_call: TRBJ1-1; cdr3_nt: TGCAGCGTTGCCGTGTTGACCATGAACACTGAAGCTTTCTTT; cdr3_aa: CSVAVLTMNTEAFF
clone_size: .; d_call: TRBD1; v_call: TRBV3-1; cdr3_length: 15; j_call: TRBJ2-3; cdr3_nt: TGTGCCAGCAGCCAGAGGACAGGGGGAGGGGATACGCAGTATTTT; cdr3_aa: CASSQRTGGGDTQYF
clone_size: .; d_call: .; v_call: TRBV10-3; cdr3_length: 15; j_call: TRBJ1-5; cdr3_nt: TGTGCCATCAGCCGGACGGAAAATAGCAATCAGCCCCAGCATTTT; cdr3_aa: CAISRTENSNQPQHF
clone_size: .; d_call: .; v_call: TRBV27; cdr3_length: 13; j_call: TRBJ1-5; cdr3_nt: TGTGCCAGCAGTTTAGACAGATGGCAGCCCCAGCATTTT; cdr3_aa: CASSLDRWQPQHF
clone_size: .; d_call: TRBD1; v_call: TRBV19; cdr3_length: 17; j_call: TRBJ2-6; cdr3_nt: TGTGCCAGTAGTGGAGGGGACAGGTTCTCTGGGGCCAACGTCCTGACTTTC; cdr3_aa: CASSGGDRFSGANVLTF